The 20 T cell receptor beta chains given below trace back to one sample, sequenced in a study of T cell responses to AZD1222 COVID-19 vaccine. The method was immunoSEQ multiplex PCR; TCRdb's version includes in-frame clones alone and lacks a portion of them. The sample gives 150,000 to 200,000 clones, around 93% of which show up once; 2.3% is in the top ten. This specimen consisted of peripheral blood, obtained on day 0 of AZD1222 vaccination. Receptors were obtained from an adult in good health.

The CDR3 spells CASSGRDRVNTQYF. CDR3 bases: TGTGCCAGCAGCGGCCGGGACAGGGTTAATACGCAGTATTTT. J is TRBJ2-3 and V is TRBV11-3; TRBD1 aligns across 9 bases. The CDR3 extends over 14 amino acids. The germline gives CDR1 SGHNT, CDR2 YENEEA. The V segment lost 5 bases and the J segment 7 bases; nucleotides outside the gene matches: 7.

CDR3 sequence reads: CASSSLSSYEQYF. In DNA, the CDR3 is TGTGCCAGCAGTTCCCTGAGCTCCTACGAGCAGTACTTC. The chain has TRBV6-5 and TRBJ2-7; no clear D. The V end was cut by 4 bases, the J end by 0 bases, with 7 bases between. CDR3 length equals 13 residues. Germline assignment: CDR1 MNHEY and CDR2 SVGAGI.

This clone was detected only once. The genes are TRBV7-8 and TRBJ1-5, with D unresolved. Trimming cost V 0 bases and J 5 bases, with 2 bases left between them. In germline, CDR1 is SGHVS, CDR2 FQNEAQ. The length of the CDR3 is 12 residues. This CDR3 is CASSLADQPQHF. The CDR3 DNA sequence: TGTGCCAGCAGCTTAGCGGATCAGCCCCAGCATTTT.

The J gene is TRBJ2-3, the V gene TRBV6-5, with TRBD1 as a possible D gene (6 bases). The CDR3 runs 15 residues. CDR1 and CDR2 (germline): MNHEY, SVGAGI. V lost 6 bases to trimming and J lost 3 bases, with 16 bases between them. CDR3 residues: CASRQGPGATDTQYF. CDR3 nucleotides: TGTGCCAGCAGGCAGGGGCCCGGAGCAACAGATACGCAGTATTTT.

V and J are TRBV4-2 and TRBJ2-1; D is undetermined. V was trimmed by 1 base and J by 0 bases, leaving 16 bases between them. Germline V gene data show CDR1 as LGHNA and CDR2 as YNFKEQ. The length of the CDR3 is 18 residues. This chain's CDR3 is CASSQVRQEGSSYNEQFF. In nucleotides, the CDR3 is TGTGCCAGCAGCCAAGTCCGGCAAGAAGGCAGCTCCTACAATGAGCAGTTCTTC.

The chain joins TRBV10-3 to TRBJ2-1; 14 positions agree with TRBD2. Trimming at V came to 7 bases and at J to 7 bases, leaving 9 bases not matched to a gene. The length of the CDR3 is 16 residues. The germline gives CDR1 ENHRY, CDR2 SYGVKD. CDR3 nucleotides: TGTGCCATCACCAGAGGCGGGACTAGCGGGAGTAATGAGCAGTTCTTC. As protein: CAITRGGTSGSNEQFF.

This rearrangement joins TRBV2 to TRBJ2-2; 8 bases fit TRBD1. This CDR3 is 15 amino acids long. CDR1 and CDR2 (germline): SNHLY, FYNNEI. Trimming took 6 bases from V and 4 from J; bases not matched to a gene: 7. This CDR3 is CASRGTGLITGELFF. For the CDR3, the DNA is TGTGCCAGCAGGGGGACAGGTCTTATCACCGGGGAGCTGTTTTTT.

The chain has TRBV5-4 and TRBJ2-7; 10 bases match TRBD2. Germline assignment: CDR1 SGHNT and CDR2 YYREEE (reference sequence). The trim removed 4 bases at V and 2 bases at J, leaving 9 bases unmatched. The CDR3 extends over 16 amino acids. CDR3 region: CASSPTLAGAPYEQYF. CDR3 in DNA: TGTGCCAGCAGCCCAACCCTAGCGGGAGCCCCCTACGAGCAGTACTTC. The complete variable domain, with remaining parts taken from reference TRBV5-4 and TRBJ2-7, reads ETGVTQSPTHLIKTRGQQVTLRCSSQSGHNTVSWYQQALGQGPQFIFQYYREEENGRGNFPPRFSGLQFPNYSSELNVNALELDDSALYLCASSPTLAGAPYEQYFGPGTRLTVT.

In nucleotides, the CDR3 is TGTGCCAGCAGCTCTCGGGCGACAGGGGGTACGGATACGCAGTATTTT. This translates into CASSSRATGGTDTQYF. V usage is TRBV7-3 and J usage is TRBJ2-3, with 9 bases lining up with TRBD1. Germline V CDR1 and CDR2: SGHTA, FQGTGA. J gave up 6 bases and V 4 bases, and 11 bases lay outside the gene matches. The CDR3 spans 16 residues.

The chain recombines TRBV7-8 with TRBJ2-3; 14 bases are shared with TRBD2. J was trimmed by 2 bases and V by 0 bases; bases with no gene match: 4. Germline V gene lookup returns CDR1 SGHVS and CDR2 FQNEAQ. The CDR3 has 18 amino acids. The CDR3 region has the DNA TGTGCCAGCAGCTTAGCCCCGGGACTAGCGGGGGTCACAGATACGCAGTATTTT. It encodes CASSLAPGLAGVTDTQYF.

The sample holds one count of this clone. The rearrangement uses TRBV6-5 and TRBJ1-6; D not resolved. The CDR3 runs to 15 residues. Germline V gene data show CDR1 as MNHEY and CDR2 as SVGAGI. Trimming shortened V by 6 bases and J by 0 bases, and 9 bases separated the two germline ends. Here the CDR3 reads CASSGPSSYNSPLHF. The CDR3 bases are TGTGCCAGCAGCGGGCCCAGCTCCTATAATTCACCCCTCCACTTT.

The chain combines TRBV6-5 with TRBJ2-3; 7 nucleotides match TRBD1. The CDR3 is made up of 15 amino acids. CDR1 is MNHEY, CDR2 SVGAGI, per germline. V was pared by 6 bases and J by 0 bases, with 6 bases of the junction left unmatched. The CDR3 spells CASSPGQPSTDTQYF. The CDR3 nucleotides read TGTGCCAGCAGCCCGGGACAGCCTAGCACAGATACGCAGTATTTT.

V gene TRBV24-1 combines with J gene TRBJ2-3, with 12 bases matching TRBD2. Germline loops: CDR1 KGHDR, CDR2 SFDVKD. This CDR3 spans 18 amino acids. The V gene end was trimmed by 4 bases and the J gene end by 1 base; junction bases not matched to a gene: 8. The CDR3 region has the DNA TGTGCCACCAGTGACCCTACTAGGACTAGCGGGGGCACAGATACGCAGTATTTT. Its translation is CATSDPTRTSGGTDTQYF.

The chain is built from TRBV12-1 and TRBJ1-6; the D call TRBD1 from the table was never checked on the DNA. TRBV12-1 is listed as a pseudogene. CDR3 size: 15 residues. The CDR3 here is CASSWGQADNSPLHF. DNA of the CDR3: TGTGCCAGCAGCTGGGGACAGGCGGATAATTCACCCCTCCACTTT.

The genes are TRBV3-1 (or the pseudogene TRBV3-2) and TRBJ1-4; no reliable D call. V gave up 0 bases and J gave up 0 bases, with 8 bases separating them. The CDR3 has 16 residues. Germline values: CDR1 LGHDT, CDR2 YNNKEL (reference sequence). Written as DNA, the CDR3 is TGTGCCAGCAGCCAAGATTCGGGAGCAACTAATGAAAAACTGTTTTTT. Translation gives CASSQDSGATNEKLFF.

This clone was detected once. The chain carries TRBV5-4 and TRBJ2-7, with D possibly matching TRBD1 (5 bases). Germline V gene sequence: CDR1 SGHNT, CDR2 YYREEE (reference sequence). The CDR3 runs 15 residues. V gave up 0 bases and J gave up 2 bases, with 12 bases separating them. The CDR3: CASSLVGASAYEQYF. The CDR3 DNA sequence: TGTGCCAGCAGCTTGGTAGGGGCTTCGGCCTACGAGCAGTACTTC.

The chain is built from TRBV10-1 and TRBJ2-7, with D unclear. The CDR3 has 14 residues. Germline CDR1 and CDR2: WNHNN and SYGVQD (reference sequence). The V end was cut by 2 bases, the J end by 0 bases, with 8 bases between. The CDR3 region is CASSEESTSYEQYF. CDR3 DNA: TGCGCCAGCAGTGAGGAATCTACCTCCTACGAGCAGTACTTC.

The chain couples TRBV4-2 to TRBJ1-4; D is unclear. The V gene's germline CDR1 is LGHNA and CDR2 YNFKEQ. Trimming cost V 4 bases and J 0 bases, with 9 bases left between them. CDR3 size: 15 residues. CDR3 residues: CASSPDWPTNEKLFF. DNA of the CDR3: TGTGCCAGCAGCCCGGACTGGCCAACTAATGAAAAACTGTTTTTT.

This sequence joins TRBV15 and TRBJ2-6; possible D gene TRBD1, 6 bases. Trimming shortened V by 5 bases and J by 4 bases, and 24 bases separated the two germline ends. This CDR3 spans 19 amino acids. The germline CDR1 and CDR2 sequences are LNHNV and YYDKDF (reference sequence). The CDR3 loop reads CATSGSRDTSSRGANVLTF. In DNA, the CDR3 is TGTGCCACCAGCGGTTCACGGGACACGTCTTCTCGCGGGGCCAACGTCCTGACTTTC.

The V call is TRBV7-9, the J call TRBJ1-3; D ambiguous. This CDR3 comprises 17 residues. From germline, CDR1 is SEHNR and CDR2 FQNEAQ (reference sequence). V was trimmed by 1 base and J by 0 bases, leaving 13 bases between them. The CDR3 DNA reads as TGTGCCAGCAGCTTAGAAGGGATGGCCTTCTCTGGAAACACCATATATTTT. This gives the protein CASSLEGMAFSGNTIYF.